A selection of T cell receptor beta chains follows, all from one sample in a study of CXCR3-negative and CXCR3-positive naive CD8 T cells. TCRdb re-called the 5' RACE reads and shows each CDR3 protein once, DNA omitted. The sample includes around 96,000 distinct CDR3 sequences. Sequenced material: naive CXCR3- CD8+ T cells from blood. These receptors came from a human donor in good health. Some clones in this sample may be carry-over from other donors' samples. CDR3s include the opening cysteine and the closing phenylalanine or tryptophan.

j_call cdr3_length v_call cdr3_aa
TRBJ2-1 16 TRBV5-6 CASSPRTSGIYNEQFF
TRBJ1-3 15 TRBV2 CASRVRGYSGNTIYF
TRBJ2-1 14 TRBV12-3/TRBV12-4 CASSAGPLIDEQFF
TRBJ2-1 11 TRBV20-1 CSARTGVEQFF
TRBJ2-5 15 TRBV6-1 CASSESPRDRETQYF
TRBJ2-2 14 TRBV29-1 CSVEGWRGTGELFF
TRBJ2-7 13 TRBV29-1 CSVHPGQGYEQYF
TRBJ2-5 14 TRBV7-9 CASRWTGDQETQYF
TRBJ1-1 16 TRBV5-5 CASSASDRGLNTEAFF
TRBJ1-1 13 TRBV10-3 CAIRTPRGTEAFF
TRBJ1-2 13 TRBV6-5 CASSSGTGSGYTF
TRBJ1-5 13 TRBV29-1 CSVDFGANQPQHF
TRBJ2-7 11 TRBV7-9 CATQGLSEQYF
TRBJ2-1 18 TRBV20-1 CSASGSSGRFSSYNEQFF
TRBJ2-2 15 TRBV10-3 CAISEQYEGAGELFF
TRBJ1-4 16 TRBV7-9 CASSFRGGSTNEKLFF
TRBJ2-7 14 TRBV29-1 CSVVSIEQPYEQYF
TRBJ1-2 13 TRBV4-3 CASSQATGPGYTF
TRBJ2-7 14 TRBV12-3/TRBV12-4 CASSSAGANYEQYF
TRBJ2-7 15 TRBV28 CASTPRSGRNNEQYF
TRBJ2-7 17 TRBV7-7 CASSHRTSGGTAYEQYF
TRBJ1-4 15 TRBV4-3 CASSQGRGEGEKLFF
TRBJ1-2 16 TRBV13 CASSGEQGAIPYGYTF
TRBJ2-7 13 TRBV12-3/TRBV12-4 CASLFGGSYEQYF
TRBJ2-7 13 TRBV29-1 CSVPQGTSYEQYF
TRBJ2-1 17 TRBV29-1 CSVEDFRGTVRSDEQFF
TRBJ2-1 15 TRBV6-6 CASSSRESQYNEQFF
TRBJ2-7 11 TRBV7-9 CASSLGREQYF
TRBJ2-5 13 TRBV29-1 CSAPGTHQETQYF
TRBJ2-3 14 TRBV5-5 CASSLDLGTDTQYF
TRBJ2-7 16 TRBV7-9 CASSLETGYGFYEQYF
TRBJ2-7 13 TRBV29-1 CSVDDRDRDEQYF
TRBJ2-7 15 TRBV15 CATSRDQTGAYEQYF
TRBJ2-2 16 TRBV29-1 CSVASSGRGDTGELFF
TRBJ1-4 16 TRBV12-3/TRBV12-4 CASSFAPGLANEKLFF
TRBJ2-5 13 TRBV23-1 CASADRSGETQYF
TRBJ2-1 19 TRBV6-2/TRBV6-3 CASSTRLAGGPVPYNEQFF
TRBJ1-2 13 TRBV29-1 CSVVWGPDYGYTF
TRBJ2-7 14 TRBV7-6 CASSLGTGPYEQYF
TRBJ2-5 19 TRBV7-9 CASSHGMKKQGIVRETQYF
TRBJ2-1 13 TRBV4-1 CASSQRTSDEQFF
TRBJ1-6 16 TRBV4-1 CASSQDSTGNNSPLHF
TRBJ2-1 16 TRBV28 CASSPHSGGVYNEQFF
TRBJ1-2 14 TRBV19 CASSTGTATRGYTF
TRBJ2-1 11 TRBV7-8 CASIFTDEQFF
TRBJ1-2 15 TRBV19 CASSPEGYSNYGYTF
TRBJ2-1 15 TRBV11-2 CASSAGTGGSNEQFF
TRBJ2-1 13 TRBV27 CASTLGGVNEQFF
TRBJ2-7 14 TRBV20-1 CSARLRRSSYEQYF
TRBJ1-1 12 TRBV27 CASSADSSEAFF
TRBJ2-1 16 TRBV6-6 CASSPITSGRFNEQFF
TRBJ2-1 16 TRBV5-1 CASSGWILAGDNEQFF
TRBJ2-5 15 TRBV29-1 CSVEERRGFGETQYF
TRBJ2-7 14 TRBV29-1 CSVEGQGAGNEQYF
TRBJ1-1 15 TRBV9 CASSVSAFMNTEAFF
TRBJ2-3 15 TRBV29-1 CSVEGGLAGADTQYF
TRBJ2-1 16 TRBV7-9 CASSQPGQGKFSWQFF
TRBJ2-7 13 TRBV7-9 CASSGTPSYEQYF
TRBJ2-1 14 TRBV13 CASSSLGGYNEQFF
TRBJ2-2 16 TRBV4-2 CASSHRTGGDTGELFF